This T cell receptor (beta chain) was captured by sequencing in a study of cytomegalovirus exposure and HLA in healthy donors. The study, taken as a whole, reports: The classifier reportedly diagnosed cytomegalovirus status with high sensitivity and specificity.

Only in-frame clones appear in the TCRdb table, and some are missing; sequencing was by immunoSEQ multiplex PCR. The sample holds fewer than 250,000 clones, roughly 84% seen once. From germline, CDR1 is LNHNV and CDR2 YYDKDF (reference sequence). This CDR3 is 13 amino acids long. V was pared by 4 bases and J by 3 bases, with 6 bases between. As concerns this clone: The antigen remains undetermined.

This clonotype was sampled from a woman in her 30s in good health and CMV-seropositive. Sequencing was carried out using PBMCs. V usage is TRBV15 and J usage is TRBJ2-2; no definite D call. DNA for the CDR3: TGTGCCACCAGCATACGCCACACCGGGGAGCTGTTTTTT. Translated, it gives CATSIRHTGELFF.